One sample yielded the 21 T cell receptor beta chains listed below, sequenced in a study of blood T cell repertoires in COVID-19. Sequencing was performed with immunoSEQ multiplex PCR; in TCRdb, only in-frame clones are kept and a portion is missing. The sample holds roughly 200,000 clones, approximately 85% seen once. Sequenced input: peripheral blood. Receptors were obtained from a woman between 55 and 75 years old with acute or convalescent COVID-19.

The rearrangement uses TRBV3-1 (or the pseudogene TRBV3-2) and TRBJ2-1, with TRBD2 as a possible D gene (5 bases). The CDR3 totals 15 residues. Trimming removed 1 base at V and 7 bases at J, with 14 bases between. CDR1 is LGHDT and CDR2 is YNNKEL in the germline V gene (reference sequence). DNA for the CDR3: TGTGCCAGCAGCCAAGGAGGACTTTCTGGGAATGAGCAGTTCTTC. It specifies CASSQGGLSGNEQFF.

This rearrangement joins TRBV28 to TRBJ2-6; D perhaps matches TRBD1 (6 bases). Trimming left V 7 bases short and J 0 bases short, with 16 bases between. This CDR3 is built from 17 residues. Germline values: CDR1 MDHEN, CDR2 SYDVKM. CDR3 bases: TGTGCCAGCACCTCTGGGGGCCTCAGCTCTGGGGCCAACGTCCTGACTTTC. Amino acid sequence: CASTSGGLSSGANVLTF. The entire variable domain, with the rest obtained from reference TRBV28 and TRBJ2-6, is as follows: DVKVTQSSRYLVKRTGEKVFLECVQDMDHENMFWYRQDPGLGLRLIYFSYDVKMKEKGDIPEGYSVSREKKERFSLILESASTNQTSMYLCASTSGGLSSGANVLTFGAGSRLTVL.

This chain links TRBV19 with TRBJ2-3; 9 nucleotides agree with TRBD1. This CDR3 is built from 15 residues. Per germline, CDR1 LNHDA and CDR2 SQIVND (reference sequence). Unmatched junction bases numbered 5, after V lost 4 bases and J lost 3 bases. The CDR3 here is CASSRRQGGTDTQYF. The CDR3 DNA is TGTGCCAGTAGTAGAAGACAGGGGGGAACAGATACGCAGTATTTT.

The chain couples TRBV28 to TRBJ1-6; D not resolved. CDR3 length: 15 residues. The V and J ends lost 2 bases and 0 bases respectively, with 5 bases between them. Germline lookup yields CDR1 MDHEN and CDR2 SYDVKM. CDR3 sequence (DNA): TGTGCCAGCAGTTTAGTGAGCTCCTATAATTCACCCCTCCACTTT. Translating it yields CASSLVSSYNSPLHF.

The chain recombines TRBV5-1 with TRBJ2-1; the match to TRBD1 covers 7 bases. The CDR3 sequence is 15 residues long. With V trimmed by 4 bases and J by 15 bases, 19 bases remained unmatched. Germline CDR1 is SGHRS and CDR2 is YFSETQ. CDR3 amino acids: CASSPGNYKGGSWFF. In DNA, the CDR3 is TGCGCCAGCAGCCCCGGTAATTACAAAGGGGGCTCATGGTTCTTC.

The chain combines TRBV3-1 (or the pseudogene TRBV3-2) with TRBJ2-5, with D unclear. The CDR3 runs to 11 residues. CDR1 and CDR2 (germline): LGHDT, YNNKEL (reference sequence). The V end lost 4 bases, the J end lost 5 bases, and 5 bases lay between the germline ends. The CDR3 reads CASSLTETQYF. The CDR3 DNA sequence: TGTGCCAGCAGCCTTACTGAGACCCAGTACTTC.

This chain uses TRBV19 with TRBJ1-1; 9 positions agree with TRBD1. V lost 7 bases and J lost 5; bases outside the gene matches: 5. The CDR3 has 13 residues. The germline V gene encodes CDR1 LNHDA and CDR2 SQIVND (reference sequence). In DNA form, the CDR3 reads TGTGCCAGTAACCAGGGGACAGGGACTGAAGCTTTCTTT. Translating it yields CASNQGTGTEAFF.

This clone occurred a few times. The chain couples TRBV28 to TRBJ1-1; TRBD1 might be the D (5 bases). The V gene's germline CDR1 is MDHEN and CDR2 SYDVKM. CDR3 size: 17 residues. Deletions cut 5 bases from V and 1 base from J, with 20 bases between. CDR3 residues: CASSPGGLGLQNTEAFF. As DNA, the CDR3 is TGTGCCAGCAGTCCCGGAGGCCTGGGACTCCAGAACACTGAAGCTTTCTTT.

The chain has TRBV30 and TRBJ1-5; 8 bases line up with TRBD1. This CDR3 spans 15 amino acids. V lost 3 bases and J lost 0; bases outside the gene matches: 4. Germline CDR1 and CDR2: GTSNPN and SVGIG (reference sequence). The CDR3 DNA reads as TGTGCCTGGAGCCAGGGGGCGAGTAGCAATCAGCCCCAGCATTTT. It encodes CAWSQGASSNQPQHF.

The chain has TRBV3-1 (or the pseudogene TRBV3-2) and TRBJ2-1; D is unresolved. CDR3 length: 15 residues. Between the trimmed V and J ends, which lost 0 bases and 4 bases, there was a span of 10 bases. Per the germline V gene, CDR1 is LGHDT and CDR2 is YNNKEL (reference sequence). CDR3 coding DNA: TGTGCCAGCAGCCAAGATTCGGTTGTATACAATGAGCAGTTCTTC. This codes for CASSQDSVVYNEQFF.

CDR3 amino acids: CASSPQGGRDNEQFF. The CDR3 DNA follows: TGTGCCAGCAGCCCCCAGGGAGGAAGAGACAATGAGCAGTTCTTC. This chain uses TRBV6-5 with TRBJ2-1, with D possibly being TRBD2 (6 bases). With 6 bases removed from V and 5 bases from J, the gap between germline ends came to 17 bases. The germline CDR1 and CDR2 sequences are MNHEY and SVGAGI. CDR3 length equals 15 residues.

The chain recombines TRBV27 with TRBJ1-4; 8 bases match TRBD1. Germline V gene sequence: CDR1 MNHEY, CDR2 SMNVEV (reference sequence). This CDR3 spans 14 amino acids. Trimming cost V 6 bases and J 10 bases; bases outside gene matches: 10. The CDR3 sequence is CASRLAGGGGKLFF. CDR3 DNA sequence: TGTGCCAGCAGGCTCGCAGGGGGCGGCGGAAAACTGTTTTTT.

The chain employs TRBV29-1 and TRBJ2-1, with D maybe TRBD2 (5 bases). Looked up from germline, CDR1 is SQVTM and CDR2 is ANQGSEA. V dropped 3 bases and J dropped 8 bases, with 11 bases sitting between them. The CDR3 runs 12 residues. DNA of the CDR3: TGCAGCGTTGACGGTCCAGCGGATGAGCAGTTCTTC. Its translation: CSVDGPADEQFF.

The V call is TRBV11-3, the J call TRBJ1-6, with D hard to call. This CDR3 has 14 amino acids. V lost 1 base and J lost 8, with 9 bases in between. Per the germline V gene, CDR1 is SGHNT and CDR2 is YENEEA. The CDR3 reads CASSLGPRDSPLHF. The DNA for the CDR3 is TGTGCCAGCAGCTTAGGTCCGAGGGATTCACCCCTCCACTTT.

The genes are TRBV20-1 and TRBJ2-1; D is uncertain. The CDR3 loop spans 11 amino acids. Germline lookup yields CDR1 DFQATT and CDR2 SNEGSKA (reference sequence). Trimming took off 6 bases at V and 8 bases at J, with 11 bases between the two ends. CDR3 coding DNA: TGCAGTGCGTACAGAACAGATGAGCAGTTCTTC. Its translation: CSAYRTDEQFF.

V gene TRBV19 combines with J gene TRBJ2-1; 12 bases agree with TRBD2. The V and J ends lost 7 bases and 9 bases, in that order; junction bases with no gene match: 4. Germline loops: CDR1 LNHDA, CDR2 SQIVND (reference sequence). The CDR3 has 13 amino acids. The CDR3 spells CASNLAGGVEQFF. DNA of the CDR3: TGTGCCAGTAATCTAGCGGGAGGGGTTGAGCAGTTCTTC.

This clone was recorded a few times. The rearrangement joins TRBV7-9 to TRBJ2-1, with 10 bases matching TRBD2. The CDR3 consists of 15 residues. The germline V gene has CDR1 SEHNR and CDR2 FQNEAQ (reference sequence). Germline trimming cut 4 bases from V and 8 bases from J; bases unmatched to any gene: 8. For the CDR3, the DNA is TGTGCCAGCAGCTCCAAGGCTAGCGGGAGCCATGAGCAGTTCTTC. Protein: CASSSKASGSHEQFF.

The chain employs TRBV7-9 and TRBJ1-1; D not resolved. This CDR3 is built from 15 residues. CDR1 is SEHNR and CDR2 is FQNEAQ in the germline V gene (reference sequence). V lost 5 bases to trimming and J lost 2 bases, with 15 bases between them. The CDR3 sequence: CASSLSAALNTEAFF. The CDR3, as DNA: TGTGCCAGCAGCCTTAGTGCCGCCTTAAACACTGAAGCTTTCTTT.

The chain couples TRBV11-3 to TRBJ2-1; D is undetermined. Trimming removed 1 base from V and 4 bases from J, with 17 bases in between. This CDR3 is 17 amino acids long. The germline CDR1 and CDR2 sequences are SGHNT and YENEEA. Here the CDR3 DNA reads TGTGCCAGCAGCTTAGGCGCCCTACGTCCAATATACAATGAGCAGTTCTTC. Its protein product is CASSLGALRPIYNEQFF.

The CDR3 is CASWDRSNQPQHF. The CDR3 DNA is TGTGCCAGTTGGGACAGGAGCAATCAGCCCCAGCATTTT. The rearrangement uses TRBV19 and TRBJ1-5; the match to TRBD1 covers 8 bases. The CDR3 extends over 13 amino acids. Germline V gives CDR1 LNHDA, CDR2 SQIVND (reference sequence). V dropped 8 bases and J dropped 1; count of bases not matched to a gene: 1.

The chain carries TRBV3-1 (or the pseudogene TRBV3-2) and TRBJ2-3, with D maybe TRBD2 (6 bases). This CDR3 spans 14 amino acids. The V gene's germline CDR1 is LGHDT and CDR2 YNNKEL (reference sequence). V lost 3 bases to trimming and J lost 6 bases, with 13 bases between them. In DNA form, the CDR3 reads TGTGCCAGCAGCCACCGGGACTTCCCCGATACGCAGTATTTT. Its translation is CASSHRDFPDTQYF.